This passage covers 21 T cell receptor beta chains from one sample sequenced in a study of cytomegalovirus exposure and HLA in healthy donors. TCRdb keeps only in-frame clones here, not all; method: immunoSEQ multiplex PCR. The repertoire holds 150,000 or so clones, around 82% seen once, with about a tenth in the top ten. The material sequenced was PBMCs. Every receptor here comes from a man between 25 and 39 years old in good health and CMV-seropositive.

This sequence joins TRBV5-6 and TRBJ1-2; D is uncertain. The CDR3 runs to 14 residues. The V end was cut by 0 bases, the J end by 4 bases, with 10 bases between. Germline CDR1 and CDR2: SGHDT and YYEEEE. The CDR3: CASSLDSSSYGYTF. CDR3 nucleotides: TGTGCCAGCAGCTTGGATAGCAGTTCCTATGGCTACACCTTC.

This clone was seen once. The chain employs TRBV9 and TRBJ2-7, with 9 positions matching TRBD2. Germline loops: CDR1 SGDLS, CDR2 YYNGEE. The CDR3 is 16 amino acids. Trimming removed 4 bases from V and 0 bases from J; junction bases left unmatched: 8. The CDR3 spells CASSPRAGGFSYEQYF. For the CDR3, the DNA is TGTGCCAGCAGCCCCCGAGCGGGGGGATTCTCCTACGAGCAGTACTTC.

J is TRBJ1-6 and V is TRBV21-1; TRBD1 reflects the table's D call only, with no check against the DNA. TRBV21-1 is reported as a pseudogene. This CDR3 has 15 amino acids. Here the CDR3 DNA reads TGTGCCAGCATCCAGACAGGAGCCTTCAATTCACCCCTCCACTTT. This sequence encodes CASIQTGAFNSPLHF.

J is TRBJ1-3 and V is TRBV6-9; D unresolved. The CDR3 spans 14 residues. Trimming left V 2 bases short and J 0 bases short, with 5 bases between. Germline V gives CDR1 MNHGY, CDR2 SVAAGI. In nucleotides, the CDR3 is TGTGCCAGCAGTTATCTCGGCTCTGGAAACACCATATATTTT. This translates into CASSYLGSGNTIYF.

The DNA of the CDR3 is TGCAGCGTTGCACAGGGGGAGCAGTTCTTC. Protein product: CSVAQGEQFF. The V gene is TRBV29-1, the J gene TRBJ2-1; TRBD1 aligns across 7 bases. J gave up 10 bases and V 4 bases, and 1 base lay outside the gene matches. Germline V gene sequence: CDR1 SQVTM, CDR2 ANQGSEA. There are 10 residues in the CDR3.

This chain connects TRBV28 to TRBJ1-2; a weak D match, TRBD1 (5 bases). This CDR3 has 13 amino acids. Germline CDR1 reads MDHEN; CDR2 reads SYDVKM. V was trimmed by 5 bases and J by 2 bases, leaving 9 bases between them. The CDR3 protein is CASSVTENYGYTF. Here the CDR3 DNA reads TGTGCCAGCAGTGTGACAGAGAACTATGGCTACACCTTC.

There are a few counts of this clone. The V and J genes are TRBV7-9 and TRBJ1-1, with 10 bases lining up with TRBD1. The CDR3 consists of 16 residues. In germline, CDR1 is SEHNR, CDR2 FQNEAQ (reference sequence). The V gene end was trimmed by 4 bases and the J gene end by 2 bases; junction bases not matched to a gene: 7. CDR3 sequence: CASSSTGTGDNTEAFF. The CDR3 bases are TGTGCCAGCAGCTCGACCGGGACAGGGGATAACACTGAAGCTTTCTTT.

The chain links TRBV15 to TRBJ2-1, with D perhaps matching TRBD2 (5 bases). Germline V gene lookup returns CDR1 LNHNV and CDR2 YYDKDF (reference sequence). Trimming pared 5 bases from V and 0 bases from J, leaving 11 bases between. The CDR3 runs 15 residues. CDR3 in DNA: TGTGCCACCAGCGGAGGACTGATCTCCTACAATGAGCAGTTCTTC. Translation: CATSGGLISYNEQFF.

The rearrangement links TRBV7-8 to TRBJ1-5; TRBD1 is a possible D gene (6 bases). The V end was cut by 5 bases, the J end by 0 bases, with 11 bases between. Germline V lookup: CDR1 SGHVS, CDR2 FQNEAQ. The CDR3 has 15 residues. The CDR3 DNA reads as TGTGCCAGCAGCCGGACAGTTAATAGCAATCAGCCCCAGCATTTT. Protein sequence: CASSRTVNSNQPQHF.

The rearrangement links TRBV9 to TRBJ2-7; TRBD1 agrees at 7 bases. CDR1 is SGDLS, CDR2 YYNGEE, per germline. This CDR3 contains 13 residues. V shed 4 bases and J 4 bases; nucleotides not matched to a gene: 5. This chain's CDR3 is CASSPRQGYEQYF. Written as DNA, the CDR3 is TGTGCCAGCAGCCCCCGACAGGGATACGAGCAGTACTTC.

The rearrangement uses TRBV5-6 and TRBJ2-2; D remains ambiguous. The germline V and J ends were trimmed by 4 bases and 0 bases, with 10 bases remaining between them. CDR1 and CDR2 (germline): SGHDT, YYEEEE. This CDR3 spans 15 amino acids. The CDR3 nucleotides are TGTGCCAGCAGCCCCTCTACAGCGAACACCGGGGAGCTGTTTTTT. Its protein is CASSPSTANTGELFF.

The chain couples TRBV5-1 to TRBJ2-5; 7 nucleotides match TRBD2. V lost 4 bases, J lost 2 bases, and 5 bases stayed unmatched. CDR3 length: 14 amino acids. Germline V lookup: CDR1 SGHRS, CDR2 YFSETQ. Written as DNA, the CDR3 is TGCGCCAGCAGCCCTAGCGGTACACAAGAGACCCAGTACTTC. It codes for CASSPSGTQETQYF.

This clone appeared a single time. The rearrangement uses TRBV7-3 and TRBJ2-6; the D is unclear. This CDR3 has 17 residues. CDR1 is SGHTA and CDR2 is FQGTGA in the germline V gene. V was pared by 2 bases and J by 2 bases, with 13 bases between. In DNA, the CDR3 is TGTGCCAGCAGCTTAGGCGACGCCGCGGCTGGGGCCAACGTCCTGACTTTC. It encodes CASSLGDAAAGANVLTF.

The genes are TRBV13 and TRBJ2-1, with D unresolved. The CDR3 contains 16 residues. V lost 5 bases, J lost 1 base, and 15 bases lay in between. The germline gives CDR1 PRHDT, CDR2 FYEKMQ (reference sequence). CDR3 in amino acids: CASSHKNAVSYNEQFF. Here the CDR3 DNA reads TGTGCCAGCAGCCATAAAAACGCAGTTTCCTACAATGAGCAGTTCTTC.

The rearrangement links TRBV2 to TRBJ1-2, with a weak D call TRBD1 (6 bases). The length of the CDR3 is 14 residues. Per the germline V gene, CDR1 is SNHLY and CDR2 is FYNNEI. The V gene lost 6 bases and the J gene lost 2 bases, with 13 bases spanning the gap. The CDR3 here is CASRKPGTNYGYTF. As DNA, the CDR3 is TGTGCCAGCAGAAAACCCGGGACAAACTATGGCTACACCTTC.

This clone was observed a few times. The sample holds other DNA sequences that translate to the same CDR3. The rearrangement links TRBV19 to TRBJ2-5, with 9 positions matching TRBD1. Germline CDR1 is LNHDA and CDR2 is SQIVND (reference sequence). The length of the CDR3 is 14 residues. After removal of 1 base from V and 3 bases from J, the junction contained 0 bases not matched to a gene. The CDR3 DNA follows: TGTGCCAGTAGTATAGGGACAGGGGAAGAGACCCAGTACTTC. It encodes CASSIGTGEETQYF.

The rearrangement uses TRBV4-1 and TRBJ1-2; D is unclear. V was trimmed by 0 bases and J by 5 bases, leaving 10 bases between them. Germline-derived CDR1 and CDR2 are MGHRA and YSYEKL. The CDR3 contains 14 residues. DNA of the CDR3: TGCGCCAGCAGCCAAGATCGGGGAACATATGGCTACACCTTC. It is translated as CASSQDRGTYGYTF.

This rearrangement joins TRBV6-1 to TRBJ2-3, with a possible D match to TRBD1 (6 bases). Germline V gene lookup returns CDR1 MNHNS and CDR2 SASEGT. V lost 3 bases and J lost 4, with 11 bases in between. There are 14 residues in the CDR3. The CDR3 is CASSEGTPPDTQYF. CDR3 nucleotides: TGTGCCAGCAGTGAGGGGACACCACCAGATACGCAGTATTTT.

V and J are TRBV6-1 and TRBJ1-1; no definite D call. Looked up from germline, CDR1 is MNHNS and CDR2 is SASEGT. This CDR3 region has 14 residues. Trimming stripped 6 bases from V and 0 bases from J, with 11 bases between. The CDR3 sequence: CASREEPMNTEAFF. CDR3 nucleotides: TGTGCCAGCAGGGAGGAACCCATGAACACTGAAGCTTTCTTT.

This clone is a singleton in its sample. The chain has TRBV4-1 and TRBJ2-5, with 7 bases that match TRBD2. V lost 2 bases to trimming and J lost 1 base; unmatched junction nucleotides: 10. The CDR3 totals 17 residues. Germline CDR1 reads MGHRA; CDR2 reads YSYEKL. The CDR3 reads CASSQSPTSDFQETQYF. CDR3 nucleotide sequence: TGCGCCAGCAGCCAATCCCCTACTAGCGATTTCCAAGAGACCCAGTACTTC.

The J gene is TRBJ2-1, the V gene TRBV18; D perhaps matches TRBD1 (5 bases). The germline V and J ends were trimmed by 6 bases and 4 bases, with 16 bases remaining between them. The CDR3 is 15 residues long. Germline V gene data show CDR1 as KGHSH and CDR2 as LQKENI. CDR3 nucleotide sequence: TGTGCCAGCTCCCAAGGGGCCGAGCATTACAATGAGCAGTTCTTC. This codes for CASSQGAEHYNEQFF.